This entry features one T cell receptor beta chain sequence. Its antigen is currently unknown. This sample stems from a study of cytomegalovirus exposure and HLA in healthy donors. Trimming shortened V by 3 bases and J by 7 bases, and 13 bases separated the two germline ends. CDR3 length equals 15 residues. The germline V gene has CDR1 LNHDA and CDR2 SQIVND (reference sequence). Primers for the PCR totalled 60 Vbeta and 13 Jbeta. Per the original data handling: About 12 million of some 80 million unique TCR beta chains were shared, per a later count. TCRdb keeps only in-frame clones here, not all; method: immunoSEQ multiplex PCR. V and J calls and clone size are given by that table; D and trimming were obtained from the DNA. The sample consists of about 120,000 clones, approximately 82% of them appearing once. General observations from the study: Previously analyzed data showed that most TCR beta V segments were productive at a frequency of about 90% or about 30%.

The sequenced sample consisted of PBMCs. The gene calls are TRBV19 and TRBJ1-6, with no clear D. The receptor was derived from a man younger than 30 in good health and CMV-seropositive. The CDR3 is CASSIFHQVNSPLHF. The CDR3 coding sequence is TGTGCCAGTAGTATTTTCCACCAGGTGAATTCACCCCTCCACTTT.